The sequence of this T cell receptor beta chain was determined in a study of cytomegalovirus exposure and HLA in healthy donors. Study results and limitations: Judged likely to be a sequencing artifact was a cluster of highly shared sequence variants.

A few counts support this clone. What it binds is unknown. The PCR was carried out with 60 Vbeta primers and 13 Jbeta primers. Method: immunoSEQ multiplex PCR; TCRdb's copy keeps in-frame clones and lacks some. Among about 92,000 clones listed, 60% to 80% were seen once. The sequence was collected from a man in his forties or fifties in good health and CMV-seropositive. Sequencing was done on a sample of PBMCs.

The CDR3 sequence is CASSAYRANSPLHF. The CDR3 DNA follows: TGTGCCAGCAGCGCGTACAGGGCTAATTCACCCCTCCACTTT. The V and J genes are TRBV9 and TRBJ1-6; a possible D gene is TRBD1 (6 bases). The CDR3 has 14 amino acids. Germline-derived CDR1 and CDR2 are SGDLS and YYNGEE. The ends were cut back, 3 bases at V and 6 bases at J, with 10 bases in the middle.